This TCR beta chain came from a study of blood T cell repertoires in COVID-19. The wider study: Both acute and convalescent COVID-19 samples were obtained from the United States, Italy and Spain. From T cells, B-cell-depleted T cells, or PBMCs came the material, which was cDNA or gDNA.

This CDR3 comprises 15 residues. V was trimmed by 3 bases and J by 3 bases, leaving 14 bases between them. Per germline, CDR1 SGHTA and CDR2 FQGNSA. Per the study methods: Nucleated cell number was recorded as an estimate derived from reference gene primer amplification. Assay: immunoSEQ multiplex PCR; the TCRdb copy retains only in-frame clones and omits some. V and J calls and clone size are copied from that table; D and trimming were computed from the DNA. The sample gives fewer than 90,000 clones, just under 90% of which show up once; about 7% is in the top ten. Source material: peripheral blood. J is TRBJ2-5 and V is TRBV7-2; tentatively, D is TRBD1 (6 bases). This clonotype originated in a woman of 80 years or more with active COVID-19. CDR3 in amino acids: CASSFSWGQKETQYF. The CDR3 bases are TGTGCCAGCAGCTTCTCTTGGGGGCAAAAAGAGACCCAGTACTTC. Full variable domain (missing parts from reference TRBV7-2 and TRBJ2-5): GAGVSQSPSNKVTEKGKDVELRCDPISGHTALYWYRQSLGQGLEFLIYFQGNSAPDKSGLPSDRFSAERTGGSVSTLTIQRTQQEDSAVYLCASSFSWGQKETQYFGPGTRLLVL.